The 26 T cell receptor beta chains in this list originate from one sample, sequenced in a study of blood T cell repertoires in COVID-19. Some clones are missing from TCRdb's copy, which holds only in-frame ones; the method was immunoSEQ multiplex PCR. The sample shows 300,000 to 450,000 clones, about 88% of them seen only once. Specimen: PBMCs or T cells enriched from blood (not recorded which). These receptors were taken from a woman aged 25 to 45 who had been exposed to COVID-19.

J is TRBJ2-7 and V is TRBV14, with D possibly matching TRBD2 (6 bases). Trimming took 4 bases from V and 5 from J, leaving 12 bases between them. The CDR3 loop spans 13 amino acids. Looked up from germline, CDR1 is SGHDN and CDR2 is FVKESK. The CDR3 sequence: CASSRGTVNEQYF. The CDR3 nucleotides are TGTGCCAGCAGCCGGGGGACTGTGAACGAGCAGTACTTC.

The chain links TRBV9 to TRBJ2-1, with 8 bases lining up with TRBD1. The CDR3 loop spans 15 amino acids. Germline assignment: CDR1 SGDLS and CDR2 YYNGEE. V was pared by 1 base and J by 7 bases, with 7 bases of the junction left unmatched. CDR3 amino acids: CASSVSQGAHNEQFF. CDR3 DNA sequence: TGTGCCAGCAGCGTAAGCCAGGGGGCACATAATGAGCAGTTCTTC.

The chain carries TRBV5-6 and TRBJ2-5; the D gene is possibly TRBD2 (6 bases). CDR1 is SGHDT and CDR2 is YYEEEE in the germline V gene. Trimming pared 0 bases from V and 5 bases from J, leaving 14 bases between. The CDR3 is 15 residues long. The CDR3 spells CASSLVGGTQETQYF. The CDR3 DNA follows: TGTGCCAGCAGCTTGGTGGGGGGAACCCAGGAGACCCAGTACTTC.

The chain has TRBV7-8 and TRBJ1-3; TRBD1 matches at 7 bases. V gave up 3 bases and J gave up 6 bases; unmatched junction bases: 14. The V gene's germline CDR1 is SGHVS and CDR2 FQNEAQ. The CDR3 is 17 amino acids. The CDR3 sequence: CASSFYDRAVSENTIYF. As DNA, the CDR3 is TGTGCCAGCAGCTTCTACGACAGGGCTGTTAGCGAAAACACCATATATTTT.

This chain links TRBV29-1 with TRBJ2-1; 7 nucleotides line up with TRBD2. The CDR3 length is 14 residues. Germline-derived CDR1 and CDR2 are SQVTM and ANQGSEA. The junction had 9 bases not matched to a gene; V was cut back by 6 bases and J by 4 bases. This CDR3 reads CSVKLGGIYNEQFF. DNA for the CDR3: TGCAGCGTGAAGCTGGGGGGGATTTACAATGAGCAGTTCTTC.

The chain uses TRBV19 and TRBJ2-3; D may be TRBD2 (5 bases). Trimming removed 2 bases from V and 2 bases from J, with 8 bases in between. Germline V lookup: CDR1 LNHDA, CDR2 SQIVND (reference sequence). This CDR3 has 14 residues. CDR3 sequence reads: CASSISGTTDTQYF. In DNA form, the CDR3 reads TGTGCCAGTAGTATAAGCGGAACCACAGATACGCAGTATTTT.

This chain uses TRBV28 with TRBJ2-3, with 10 nucleotides matching TRBD2. The CDR3 consists of 16 residues. CDR1 MDHEN and CDR2 SYDVKM come from the germline V gene. V dropped 3 bases and J dropped 1; count of bases not matched to a gene: 4. CDR3 coding DNA: TGTGCCAGCAGTTTCCCTAGCGGGAGTGGCACAGATACGCAGTATTTT. This gives the protein CASSFPSGSGTDTQYF.

This chain joins TRBV6-6 and TRBJ1-6; maybe TRBD1 (6 bases). The CDR3 runs to 11 residues. Germline V gene sequence: CDR1 MNHNY, CDR2 SVGAGI (reference sequence). Trimming removed 6 bases from V and 10 bases from J, with 7 bases in between. CDR3 amino acids: CASRTGSPLHF. The DNA for the CDR3 is TGTGCCAGCAGAACAGGGTCACCCCTCCACTTT.

This clone was counted once. J is TRBJ2-7 and V is TRBV28; TRBD2 matches 8 bases. Germline assignment: CDR1 MDHEN and CDR2 SYDVKM. Unmatched junction bases numbered 7, after V lost 8 bases and J lost 4 bases. The CDR3 is 13 amino acids. CDR3 nucleotides: TGTGCCAGCGCGGGAGGATTTGGGTACGAGCAGTACTTC. This gives the protein CASAGGFGYEQYF.

This chain uses TRBV3-1 (or the pseudogene TRBV3-2) with TRBJ2-7, with TRBD1 matching over 8 bases. This CDR3 region has 14 residues. Trimming removed 5 bases from V and 3 bases from J; junction bases left unmatched: 6. Germline loops: CDR1 LGHDT, CDR2 YNNKEL (reference sequence). CDR3 DNA sequence: TGTGCCAGCAGCACCCGGGACAGGTACTACGAGCAGTACTTC. Translating gives CASSTRDRYYEQYF.

This sequence joins TRBV27 and TRBJ2-1, with 7 bases matching TRBD2. With 5 bases clipped from V and 4 bases from J, the junction kept 5 bases outside the gene matches. Germline loops: CDR1 MNHEY, CDR2 SMNVEV (reference sequence). The CDR3 is 14 residues long. The CDR3 DNA follows: TGTGCCAGCAGTCAGCGGGACTTTTACAATGAGCAGTTCTTC. Encoded protein: CASSQRDFYNEQFF.

The gene calls are TRBV6-5 and TRBJ1-2, with 7 positions matching TRBD1. CDR3 size: 15 residues. The ends lost 5 bases at V and 0 bases at J; junction bases unmatched: 6. The germline V gene encodes CDR1 MNHEY and CDR2 SVGAGI. CDR3 bases: TGTGCCAGCAGTACTCGACAGGGCACTAACTATGGCTACACCTTC. This sequence encodes CASSTRQGTNYGYTF.

The genes are TRBV29-1 and TRBJ2-2; 9 bases agree with TRBD1. CDR1 and CDR2 from the germline V gene are SQVTM and ANQGSEA. After removal of 8 bases from V and 5 bases from J, the junction contained 6 bases not matched to a gene. The CDR3 length is 13 residues. In DNA, the CDR3 is TGCAGCCTCTCGACAGGGGGAACCGGGGAGCTGTTTTTT. Protein sequence: CSLSTGGTGELFF.

V gene TRBV5-1 combines with J gene TRBJ2-2, with D possibly matching TRBD2 (7 bases). The V end lost 5 bases, the J end lost 5 bases, and 16 bases lay between the germline ends. Germline CDR1 is SGHRS and CDR2 is YFSETQ. The CDR3 length is 15 residues. DNA of the CDR3: TGCGCCAGCAGGCGCGGGGGCGCGGAAACCGGGGAGCTGTTTTTT. It codes for CASRRGGAETGELFF.

The chain couples TRBV11-2 to TRBJ2-1, with a weak D call TRBD2 (5 bases). Per germline, CDR1 SGHAT and CDR2 FQNNGV. This CDR3 spans 14 amino acids. V shed 7 bases and J shed 8 bases, with 18 bases lying between them. The CDR3 nucleotides read TGTGCCAGCACCTCGGCCGGGAAAGGCGATGAGCAGTTCTTC. Translated, it gives CASTSAGKGDEQFF.

This chain links TRBV11-1 with TRBJ2-7, with TRBD2 as a possible D gene (6 bases). Trimming removed 3 bases from V and 2 bases from J, with 11 bases in between. Germline V gene sequence: CDR1 SGHAT, CDR2 FQDESV (reference sequence). This CDR3 comprises 14 residues. The CDR3 DNA is TGTGCCAGCAGCTTCAGTTGGGAGGCCTACGAGCAGTACTTC. This sequence encodes CASSFSWEAYEQYF.

The chain uses TRBV7-8 and TRBJ1-2, with unresolved D. Trimming took 1 base from V and 1 from J, leaving 7 bases between them. CDR1 SGHVS and CDR2 FQNEAQ come from the germline V gene. The CDR3 extends over 14 amino acids. The CDR3 spells CASSLGRINYGYTF. The CDR3 nucleotides read TGTGCCAGCAGCTTAGGGAGGATTAACTATGGCTACACCTTC. Full variable domain (remainder filled in from reference TRBV7-8 and TRBJ1-2): GAGVSQSPRYKVAKRGQDVALRCDPISGHVSLFWYQQALGQGPEFLTYFQNEAQLDKSGLPSDRFFAERPEGSVSTLKIQRTQQEDSAVYLCASSLGRINYGYTFGSGTRLTVV.

The chain links TRBV19 to TRBJ1-6; tentatively, D is TRBD1 (5 bases). CDR1 is LNHDA, CDR2 SQIVND, per germline (reference sequence). The length of the CDR3 is 13 residues. With 5 bases removed from V and 8 bases from J, the gap between germline ends came to 10 bases. DNA for the CDR3: TGTGCCAGTAGTTTGGGGCGTGATTCACCCCTCCACTTT. This codes for CASSLGRDSPLHF.

The V call is TRBV15, the J call TRBJ2-5; the D is unclear. Germline assignment: CDR1 LNHNV and CDR2 YYDKDF (reference sequence). V was pared by 3 bases and J by 5 bases, with 7 bases between. The CDR3 sequence is 12 residues long. The CDR3 coding sequence is TGTGCCACCAGCAGGCCTAAGGAGACCCAGTACTTC. Translated: CATSRPKETQYF. Full variable domain (remainder filled in from reference TRBV15 and TRBJ2-5): DAMVIQNPRYQVTQFGKPVTLSCSQTLNHNVMYWYQQKSSQAPKLLFHYYDKDFNNEADTPDNFQSRRPNTSFCFLDIRSPGLGDTAMYLCATSRPKETQYFGPGTRLLVL.

Only one count was recorded for this clone. The gene calls are TRBV10-1 and TRBJ2-7, with D possibly matching TRBD1 (6 bases). V was trimmed by 3 bases and J by 2 bases, leaving 8 bases between them. This CDR3 has 13 residues. Germline loops: CDR1 WNHNN, CDR2 SYGVQD (reference sequence). The chain's CDR3 is CASSEGQTYEQYF. DNA for the CDR3: TGCGCCAGCAGTGAAGGACAGACCTACGAGCAGTACTTC.

The rearrangement joins TRBV6-5 to TRBJ2-5; possibly TRBD2 for D (5 bases). The CDR3 spans 12 residues. Looked up from germline, CDR1 is MNHEY and CDR2 is SVGAGI. V lost 6 bases and J lost 5, with 10 bases in between. The CDR3 nucleotides are TGTGCCAGCAGGCCCACGGGGGAGACCCAGTACTTC. Translating it yields CASRPTGETQYF.

This sequence joins TRBV27 and TRBJ1-1, with a possible D match to TRBD1 (6 bases). Germline loops: CDR1 MNHEY, CDR2 SMNVEV (reference sequence). Trimming took 4 bases from V and 1 from J, leaving 13 bases between them. The CDR3 consists of 15 residues. As DNA, the CDR3 is TGTGCCAGCAGTTCACAGGGAACCTGGAACACTGAAGCTTTCTTT. It translates to CASSSQGTWNTEAFF.

The gene calls are TRBV21-1 and TRBJ2-7; the D segment call TRBD2 is taken from the table without a DNA check. TRBV21-1 is given as a pseudogene. The CDR3 covers 15 residues. The CDR3 here is CASSKDAAGLYEQYF. The DNA for the CDR3 is TGTGCCAGCAGCAAAGACGCGGCGGGGCTCTACGAGCAGTACTTC.

The chain is built from TRBV29-1 and TRBJ1-4, with 7 positions matching TRBD1. The CDR3 has 14 amino acids. The germline CDR1 and CDR2 sequences are SQVTM and ANQGSEA. Trimming at V came to 7 bases and at J to 7 bases, leaving 12 bases not matched to a gene. CDR3 nucleotide sequence: TGCAGCGCCCTGACAGGGCTTAGTGGTGAAAAACTGTTTTTT. Its protein product is CSALTGLSGEKLFF.

The V call is TRBV6-6, the J call TRBJ2-1; TRBD2 matches at 13 bases. V gave up 5 bases and J gave up 14 bases; unmatched junction bases: 9. CDR3 size: 14 residues. Looked up from germline, CDR1 is MNHNY and CDR2 is SVGAGI (reference sequence). CDR3 DNA sequence: TGTGCCAGCAGTCCAAGACTAGCGGGAGGAATGAAGTTCTTC. Protein: CASSPRLAGGMKFF.

The chain employs TRBV7-3 and TRBJ2-7; 11 bases are shared with TRBD2. V lost 0 bases and J lost 3; bases outside the gene matches: 1. The V gene's germline CDR1 is SGHTA and CDR2 FQGTGA. The CDR3 sequence is 15 residues long. This CDR3 reads CASSLTTSGSYEQYF. CDR3 nucleotide sequence: TGTGCCAGCAGCTTAACTACTAGCGGGAGCTACGAGCAGTACTTC.